One and the same sample provided the 20 T cell receptor beta chains below, sequenced in a study of blood T cell repertoires in COVID-19 (dated by TCRdb to 2020 to 2022). Libraries were made using the immunoSEQ multiplex PCR assay. TCRdb limited this immuneACCESS table to in-frame rearrangements with V and J called. A share of clones is missing; checked studies link under half to unresolved V genes, and the rest is unexplained. The sample table records 60,000 to 85,000 clones; about four fifths of these occur just once. Clones ranked in the top ten supply around 21% of the sample. Sequencing was carried out using peripheral blood. These receptors came from a man between 70 and 80 years old with acute or convalescent COVID-19.

This clone was detected only once. V gene TRBV28 combines with J gene TRBJ1-1; 8 nucleotides match TRBD1. The V segment lost 5 bases and the J segment 6 bases; nucleotides outside the gene matches: 8. CDR3 length: 14 amino acids. Germline V gene lookup returns CDR1 MDHEN and CDR2 SYDVKM. The CDR3 protein is CASSTRQGKPEAFF. The CDR3 nucleotides read TGTGCCAGCAGTACCAGACAGGGGAAGCCTGAAGCTTTCTTT.

This clone has a single count. The rearrangement joins TRBV7-2 to TRBJ2-7; D gene unclear. Germline loops: CDR1 SGHTA, CDR2 FQGNSA. The V end lost 4 bases, the J end lost 1 base, and 5 bases lay between the germline ends. CDR3 length equals 12 residues. The CDR3 here is CASSWSSYEQYF. The CDR3 DNA follows: TGTGCCAGCAGCTGGAGTTCCTACGAGCAGTACTTC.

V and J are TRBV5-1 and TRBJ1-1; D perhaps matches TRBD1 (6 bases). CDR3 length equals 14 residues. Trimming took off 7 bases at V and 2 bases at J, with 15 bases between the two ends. Germline V gives CDR1 SGHRS, CDR2 YFSETQ. CDR3 DNA: TGCGCCAGCTCGAGACAGGCTTCCAACACTGAAGCTTTCTTT. Translating it yields CASSRQASNTEAFF.

This chain joins TRBV28 and TRBJ2-7, with TRBD1 matching 7 bases. The CDR3 runs 17 residues. V lost 5 bases, J lost 0 bases, and 13 bases stayed unmatched. The germline CDR1 and CDR2 sequences are MDHEN and SYDVKM. CDR3 nucleotides: TGTGCCAGCAGTATCGTGTGGCCGGGACAGAACTCCTACGAGCAGTACTTC. This sequence encodes CASSIVWPGQNSYEQYF.

V is TRBV4-1 and J is TRBJ2-5; the match to TRBD1 covers 11 bases. The CDR3 totals 17 residues. V was pared by 4 bases and J by 3 bases, with 10 bases of the junction left unmatched. Looked up from germline, CDR1 is MGHRA and CDR2 is YSYEKL. In DNA, the CDR3 is TGCGCCAGCAGCCCGGACCCCCCGGGACAGGGGGAAGAGACCCAGTACTTC. The encoded protein is CASSPDPPGQGEETQYF.

The chain recombines TRBV18 with TRBJ2-3; a weak D match, TRBD2 (6 bases). Germline values: CDR1 KGHSH, CDR2 LQKENI. Deletions cut 8 bases from V and 1 base from J, with 19 bases between. The CDR3 consists of 16 residues. The CDR3 region has the DNA TGTGCCAGCGCCGCCATCGGGACTCCGGGCACAGATACGCAGTATTTT. Amino acid sequence: CASAAIGTPGTDTQYF.

This sequence joins TRBV27 and TRBJ2-7, with 13 positions matching TRBD2. The CDR3 has 14 amino acids. V trimming: 8 bases; J trimming: 4 bases; junction bases outside the gene matches: 5. Germline CDR1 is MNHEY and CDR2 is SMNVEV (reference sequence). CDR3 coding DNA: TGTGCCAGCGCGGGACTAGCGGGAAGTTACGAGCAGTACTTC. This gives the protein CASAGLAGSYEQYF.

This chain joins TRBV28 and TRBJ1-2, with D hard to call. Per germline, CDR1 MDHEN and CDR2 SYDVKM. The CDR3 spans 13 residues. Trimming took off 5 bases at V and 0 bases at J, with 7 bases between the two ends. Here the CDR3 DNA reads TGTGCCAGCAGTACCCTAGCTAACTATGGCTACACCTTC. Its protein product is CASSTLANYGYTF.

The table lists this clone with a few counts. The rearrangement joins TRBV19 to TRBJ1-3; no definite D call. This CDR3 is built from 13 residues. V lost 8 bases and J 6 bases, leaving 14 bases between the germline ends. The germline V gene has CDR1 LNHDA and CDR2 SQIVND (reference sequence). The CDR3 DNA sequence: TGTGCCAGTGCCGGCGAGGGTTTAAACACCATATATTTT. Translating it yields CASAGEGLNTIYF.

The V and J genes are TRBV14 and TRBJ2-2, with 13 positions matching TRBD2. The V and J ends lost 4 bases and 15 bases, in that order; junction bases with no gene match: 11. CDR1 SGHDN and CDR2 FVKESK come from the germline V gene. The CDR3 covers 15 residues. CDR3 sequence (DNA): TGTGCCAGCAGCCCTACCGGGACTAGCGGGACGTGGTTGTTTTTT. Residues: CASSPTGTSGTWLFF.

The V and J genes are TRBV7-3 and TRBJ2-2; 10 positions agree with TRBD2. This CDR3 has 17 residues. Looked up from germline, CDR1 is SGHTA and CDR2 is FQGTGA. The V and J ends lost 1 base and 6 bases, in that order; junction bases with no gene match: 8. The CDR3 sequence is CASSLKGLAGVAGELFF. The CDR3 DNA sequence: TGTGCCAGCAGCTTAAAGGGGCTAGCGGGAGTGGCCGGGGAGCTGTTTTTT.

This clone was observed a few times. V and J are TRBV7-8 and TRBJ2-7, with a tentative D call TRBD1 (6 bases). Trimming pared 5 bases from V and 3 bases from J, leaving 11 bases between. Per germline, CDR1 SGHVS and CDR2 FQNEAQ. CDR3 length: 13 amino acids. The CDR3 nucleotides read TGTGCCAGCAGCGGGGGCAATAGCTACGAGCAGTACTTC. Encoded protein: CASSGGNSYEQYF.

The V gene is TRBV7-9, the J gene TRBJ2-2; perhaps TRBD1 as D (6 bases). This CDR3 is built from 14 residues. V dropped 2 bases and J dropped 7 bases, with 11 bases sitting between them. CDR1 is SEHNR, CDR2 FQNEAQ, per germline (reference sequence). This chain's CDR3 is CASSLSGAGGELFF. The CDR3 bases are TGTGCCAGCAGCTTATCAGGGGCTGGCGGGGAGCTGTTTTTT.

The rearrangement uses TRBV9 and TRBJ2-7; TRBD2 matches at 8 bases. CDR3 size: 13 residues. The V and J ends lost 4 bases and 7 bases, in that order; junction bases with no gene match: 7. The germline V gene encodes CDR1 SGDLS and CDR2 YYNGEE. The CDR3 protein is CASSPNRLAEQYF. The DNA of the CDR3 is TGTGCCAGCAGCCCCAATCGACTAGCGGAGCAGTACTTC.

The rearrangement uses TRBV19 and TRBJ2-7; tentative D call: TRBD1 (5 bases). V was shortened by 3 bases and J by 1 base, with 13 bases between the two germline ends. The CDR3 contains 15 residues. Germline CDR1 is LNHDA and CDR2 is SQIVND (reference sequence). The CDR3 DNA is TGTGCCAGTAGTATCCTGGCAGGGCAATCCTACGAGCAGTACTTC. It codes for CASSILAGQSYEQYF.

This chain joins TRBV10-3 and TRBJ2-1; 9 bases are a match to TRBD2. Germline assignment: CDR1 ENHRY and CDR2 SYGVKD. CDR3 length: 16 amino acids. The V segment lost 3 bases and the J segment 9 bases; nucleotides outside the gene matches: 12. CDR3 protein: CAISDPSGLASGEQFF. The CDR3 nucleotides are TGTGCCATCAGTGACCCCTCGGGACTAGCCTCCGGTGAGCAGTTCTTC.

The rearrangement uses TRBV11-2 and TRBJ2-7; TRBD1 is a possible D gene (6 bases). Deletions cut 1 base from V and 4 bases from J, with 14 bases between. The CDR3 extends over 15 amino acids. CDR1 and CDR2 (germline): SGHAT, FQNNGV. CDR3 DNA: TGTGCCAGCAGCTTAGGTCCAGGACAGCAATACGAGCAGTACTTC. It is translated as CASSLGPGQQYEQYF.

About this clone: The junction departs from the called germline gene at one end, perhaps through a read error. V usage is TRBV7-9 and J usage is TRBJ2-7; TRBD1 matches 7 bases. The germline CDR1 and CDR2 sequences are SEHNR and FQNEAQ (reference sequence). The CDR3 extends over 14 amino acids. This chain's CDR3 is CASSREGRQGPFNF. CDR3 nucleotides: TGTGCCAGCAGCCGCGAAGGTCGACAGGGCCCTTTCAACTTC.

The chain recombines TRBV27 with TRBJ1-1; D gene uncertain. CDR3 length equals 15 residues. From germline, CDR1 is MNHEY and CDR2 SMNVEV (reference sequence). V was trimmed by 2 bases and J by 1 base, leaving 11 bases between them. The CDR3: CASSLVWEGNTEAFF. CDR3 coding DNA: TGTGCCAGCAGTTTAGTCTGGGAGGGGAACACTGAAGCTTTCTTT.

The gene calls are TRBV18 and TRBJ1-1; TRBD1 matches 11 bases. CDR1 and CDR2 from the germline V gene are KGHSH and LQKENI. The V and J ends lost 6 bases and 12 bases, in that order; junction bases with no gene match: 9. The CDR3 runs 13 residues. CDR3 nucleotides: TGTGCCAGCTCGCTGGGACAGGGGGAATGGTCTTTCTTT. This encodes CASSLGQGEWSFF.